This T cell receptor beta chain was captured in a study of blood T cell repertoires in COVID-19. Profiled with immunoSEQ multiplex PCR; TCRdb holds only in-frame clones, not every one. The sample holds 250,000 to 350,000 clones; around 88% are singletons and the top ten take approximately 1.5%. The V and J ends lost 1 base and 4 bases, in that order; junction bases with no gene match: 4. This CDR3 comprises 15 residues. Per the germline V gene, CDR1 is SGHAT and CDR2 is FQNNGV. The gene calls are TRBV11-2 and TRBJ2-7; TRBD1 agrees at 10 bases. The specimen sequenced was peripheral blood. The TCR was taken from a woman aged 45-65 years with acute or convalescent COVID-19. This chain's CDR3 is CASSLGGQGFYEQYF. The CDR3 DNA is TGTGCCAGCAGCTTAGGGGGACAGGGGTTTTACGAGCAGTACTTC.